One sample yielded the 11 T cell receptor beta chains listed below, sequenced in a study of blood T cells in healthy people across ages. It was with a sample-barcoded 5' primer and a J-beta primer mix that a second PCR of roughly 7 to 12 cycles was run. TCRdb itself ran the 5' RACE reads through MiXCR, one entry per CDR3 protein. Of about 1,500,000 distinct CDR3 sequences listed, 28% were seen once; the top ten hold about 8%. Sequences were obtained from blood. Source of these receptors: a woman in her twenties or thirties in good health.

V is TRBV6-6 and J is TRBJ1-5; tentatively, D is TRBD1 (6 bases). CDR3 size: 14 residues. CDR1 is MNHNY and CDR2 is SVGAGI in the germline V gene (reference sequence). The V gene lost 7 bases and the J gene lost 5 bases, with 15 bases spanning the gap. CDR3 in amino acids: CASIRGANDQPQHF. The CDR3, as DNA: TGTGCCAGCATCAGGGGAGCTAATGATCAGCCCCAGCATTTT.

This clonotype came up many times. The rearrangement uses TRBV28 and TRBJ1-2; D is undetermined. CDR3 length: 12 amino acids. V shed 1 base and J shed 5 bases, with 5 bases lying between them. Germline CDR1 MDHEN, CDR2 SYDVKM. Here the CDR3 reads CASSLLSYGYTF. The CDR3 DNA sequence: TGTGCCAGCAGTTTATTGTCATATGGCTACACCTTC.

The J gene is TRBJ2-5, the V gene TRBV5-1; the D is unclear. CDR3 length: 12 residues. V lost 5 bases and J lost 7, with 12 bases in between. Germline V CDR1 and CDR2: SGHRS, YFSETQ. As DNA, the CDR3 is TGCGCCAGCAGAGATGAGTGGGGGACCCAGTACTTC. It specifies CASRDEWGTQYF.

This clonotype was observed a handful of times. A much larger clone differs from this one at a single base, so this may be a read error. J is TRBJ1-2 and V is TRBV20-1; D is ambiguous. The CDR3 contains 13 residues. Germline V gives CDR1 DFQATT, CDR2 SNEGSKA (reference sequence). V gave up 3 bases and J gave up 7 bases, with 15 bases separating them. CDR3 sequence (DNA): TGCAGTGCTAGTGATCAAATCTCCTCTGGCTACACCTTC. Residues: CSASDQISSGYTF.

The rearrangement joins TRBV2 to TRBJ1-1; no clear D. Germline CDR1 reads SNHLY; CDR2 reads FYNNEI. The V end lost 2 bases, the J end lost 1 base, and 5 bases lay between the germline ends. The CDR3 totals 13 residues. The DNA for the CDR3 is TGTGCCAGCAGTGAATCTTCGAACACTGAAGCTTTCTTT. Its translation: CASSESSNTEAFF.

Regarding this clonotype: A read error may produce the germline difference seen at one junction end. J is TRBJ2-1 and V is TRBV7-2; no clear D. Germline V gives CDR1 SGHTA, CDR2 FQGNSA. CDR3 length: 16 amino acids. CDR3 nucleotides: TGTGCCAGCAACTTAGTGAGGACGTCGTTTGTCAGTGAGCAGTTCTTC. It specifies CASNLVRTSFVSEQFF.

As regards this clonotype: One end of the junction fails to match germline, which may point to a read error. The chain employs TRBV6-6 and TRBJ1-4; D is unclear. This CDR3 has 13 residues. The germline V gene has CDR1 MNHNY and CDR2 SVGAGI (reference sequence). CDR3 DNA: TGTGCCAGCAGTTTGCGGGCCTATGAAAAACGGTTTTTT. It codes for CASSLRAYEKRFF.

This clonotype was counted at least ten times. The rearrangement uses TRBV2 and TRBJ1-1; 9 bases are shared with TRBD1. This CDR3 region has 13 residues. V trimming: 6 bases; J trimming: 4 bases; junction bases outside the gene matches: 3. Germline loops: CDR1 SNHLY, CDR2 FYNNEI. CDR3 nucleotides: TGTGCCAGCAGGAAGACAGGGGGCACTGAAGCTTTCTTT. Translation: CASRKTGGTEAFF. Full variable domain (missing parts from reference TRBV2 and TRBJ1-1): EPEVTQTPSHQVTQMGQEVILRCVPISNHLYFYWYRQILGQKVEFLVSFYNNEISEKSEIFDDQFSVERPDGSNFTLKIRSTKLEDSAMYFCASRKTGGTEAFFGQGTRLTVV.

The sample holds a few counts of this clonotype. The rearrangement links TRBV3-1 to TRBJ1-1; D gene unclear. The germline CDR1 and CDR2 sequences are LGHDT and YNNKEL (reference sequence). The CDR3 has 14 residues. V lost 7 bases to trimming and J lost 6 bases, with 18 bases between them. CDR3 DNA sequence: TGTGCCAGCACCCCGGGCGGGGTACAATCTGAAGCTTTCTTT. Translation gives CASTPGGVQSEAFF.

The rearrangement uses TRBV7-9 and TRBJ2-3, with TRBD1 as a possible D gene (5 bases). V lost 7 bases to trimming and J lost 2 bases, with 13 bases between them. Germline V gene data show CDR1 as SEHNR and CDR2 as FQNEAQ (reference sequence). The CDR3 contains 14 residues. Written as DNA, the CDR3 is TGTGCCAGCAAAGGGGTCGAGGCCACAGATACGCAGTATTTT. The encoded protein is CASKGVEATDTQYF.

This clonotype has a handful of counts. The gene calls are TRBV11-1 and TRBJ2-5; D not certain. There are 14 residues in the CDR3. The V and J ends lost 0 bases and 5 bases respectively, with 10 bases between them. Germline values: CDR1 SGHAT, CDR2 FQDESV (reference sequence). The CDR3 region is CASSLAFLRETQYF. CDR3 in DNA: TGTGCCAGCAGCTTAGCGTTCCTCCGGGAGACCCAGTACTTC.